The 28 T cell receptor beta chains reported below all come from one sample, sequenced in a study of T cells in Graves' hyperthyroidism and ophthalmopathy (dated 2019 in TCRdb). Receptors were amplified or captured by multiplex PCR. Instrument on record: Illumina HiSeq 2000. The TCR beta CDR3 regions were amplified from the RNA transcripts. A first-round RT-PCR of the TCR CDR3 used the HTBI primer set with the Qiagen OneStep RT-PCR kit. Using fastp trimming at Q25 and MiXCR clonotype assembly, TCRdb reanalyzed the public sequencing data and kept in-frame beta chains. A single entry per CDR3 protein holds the most common genes and DNA from its merged rows. Counted in this sample were around 400,000 distinct CDR3 sequences; over 12% of them appeared once. The top ten hold about 21% of the sample. Sequencing input: blood. The receptors derive from a woman aged 60-75 years with Graves' ophthalmopathy.

The J gene is TRBJ2-2, the V gene TRBV28; 9 bases align to TRBD1. CDR1 is MDHEN and CDR2 is SYDVKM in the germline V gene. The V segment lost 6 bases and the J segment 3 bases; nucleotides outside the gene matches: 11. The CDR3 is made up of 17 amino acids. CDR3 sequence reads: CASRQTGTGLHTGELFF. The CDR3 region has the DNA TGTGCCAGCAGGCAAACCGGGACAGGGTTGCACACCGGGGAGCTGTTTTTT.

This clonotype has at least ten counts. The chain combines TRBV27 with TRBJ1-5, with D possibly TRBD1 on 5 matching bases. Germline values: CDR1 MNHEY, CDR2 SMNVEV (reference sequence). Between the trimmed V and J ends, which lost 4 bases and 4 bases, there was a span of 11 bases. The CDR3 spans 14 residues. As DNA, the CDR3 is TGTGCCAGCAGTTCATGGGGCTTAAATCAGCCCCAGCATTTT. It codes for CASSSWGLNQPQHF.

This clonotype has a handful of counts. This rearrangement joins TRBV20-1 to TRBJ2-3; D gene ambiguous. This CDR3 region has 14 residues. The V gene's germline CDR1 is DFQATT and CDR2 SNEGSKA (reference sequence). The germline V and J ends were trimmed by 6 bases and 0 bases, with 13 bases remaining between them. The CDR3 sequence is CSAPDFASTDTQYF. The CDR3 DNA follows: TGCAGTGCCCCAGATTTCGCTAGCACAGATACGCAGTATTTT.

This clonotype came up many times. J is TRBJ2-2 and V is TRBV5-8; 7 nucleotides match TRBD1. The CDR3 consists of 15 residues. CDR1 and CDR2 (germline): SGHTS, YDEGEE. V trimming: 4 bases; J trimming: 6 bases; junction bases outside the gene matches: 9. The CDR3 region is CASSSITGEAGELFF. In nucleotides, the CDR3 is TGTGCCAGCAGCAGCATCACAGGGGAAGCCGGGGAGCTGTTTTTT.

The J gene is TRBJ1-2, the V gene TRBV3-1, with TRBD1 identical over 7 bases. The trim removed 5 bases at V and 2 bases at J, leaving 2 bases unmatched. There are 13 residues in the CDR3. The germline CDR1 and CDR2 sequences are LGHDT and YNNKEL (reference sequence). Here the CDR3 DNA reads TGTGCCAGCAGCTGGGGACAGAACTATGGCTACACCTTC. Protein product: CASSWGQNYGYTF.

This clonotype has just a few counts. CDR3 protein: CATRRGALNEQFF. The DNA of the CDR3 is TGTGCCACCCGGCGGGGGGCGTTAAATGAGCAGTTCTTC. The chain carries TRBV6-2 or TRBV6-3 and TRBJ2-1; 8 bases match TRBD2. The CDR3 has 13 residues. Per germline, CDR1 MNHEY and CDR2 SVGEGT. V shed 10 bases and J 7 bases; nucleotides not matched to a gene: 9.

This clonotype occurred many times. The V and J genes are TRBV28 and TRBJ2-3; 7 bases map to TRBD2. Germline V lookup: CDR1 MDHEN, CDR2 SYDVKM. V trimming: 3 bases; J trimming: 4 bases; junction bases outside the gene matches: 7. The CDR3 has 15 amino acids. Written as DNA, the CDR3 is TGTGCCAGCAGTTTGACGCGGGAGTTCGCAGATACGCAGTATTTT. It translates to CASSLTREFADTQYF.

This clonotype has more than one count but fewer than ten. The chain uses TRBV5-1 and TRBJ1-3, with D maybe TRBD1 (5 bases). The germline CDR1 and CDR2 sequences are SGHRS and YFSETQ. Deletions cut 4 bases from V and 0 bases from J, with 14 bases between. CDR3 length: 16 residues. CDR3: CASSPGGWGSGNTIYF. The CDR3 bases are TGCGCCAGCAGCCCCGGGGGTTGGGGCTCTGGAAACACCATATATTTT.

There are many counts of this clonotype. V usage is TRBV30 and J usage is TRBJ2-4, with TRBD1 identical over 8 bases. Germline V CDR1 and CDR2: GTSNPN, SVGIG (reference sequence). The CDR3 totals 13 residues. The ends lost 5 bases at V and 6 bases at J; junction bases unmatched: 6. CDR3 amino acids: CAWGQGGVNIQYF. The CDR3 region has the DNA TGTGCCTGGGGACAGGGTGGCGTAAACATTCAGTACTTC. The full variable domain, in which reference TRBV30 and TRBJ2-4 provide the parts outside the CDR3, is SQTIHQWPATLVQPVGSPLSLECTVEGTSNPNLYWYRQAAGRGLQLLFYSVGIGQISSEVPQNLSASRPQDRQFILSSKKLLLSDSGFYLCAWGQGGVNIQYFGAGTRLSVL.

The sample holds many counts of this clonotype. This chain links TRBV7-3 with TRBJ2-5; D remains unclear. Trimming stripped 1 base from V and 1 base from J, with 4 bases between. Germline loops: CDR1 SGHTA, CDR2 FQGTGA. The CDR3 is 13 amino acids. Written as DNA, the CDR3 is TGTGCCAGCAGCTTAATGGTCCAAGAGACCCAGTACTTC. It yields the protein CASSLMVQETQYF.

The sample holds many counts of this clonotype. This CDR3 reads CASSLAEGVDEQFF. DNA of the CDR3: TGTGCCAGCAGTTTAGCGGAAGGTGTGGATGAGCAGTTCTTC. The rearrangement uses TRBV12-3 or TRBV12-4 and TRBJ2-1; D is unresolved. The CDR3 is 14 amino acids. With 0 bases removed from V and 8 bases from J, the gap between germline ends came to 11 bases.

This clonotype appeared a few times. The chain uses TRBV12-3 or TRBV12-4 and TRBJ2-7; a possible D gene is TRBD2 (6 bases). V was cut by 6 bases and J by 7 bases, with 16 bases left in between. The CDR3 has 13 amino acids. CDR3 DNA sequence: TGTGCCAGCAGGGGGACTCCCGTAAGGGAGCAGTACTTC. Protein product: CASRGTPVREQYF.

CDR3 in amino acids: CASRRGTGGNTIYF. The CDR3 DNA follows: TGTGCCAGCAGGCGGGGGACAGGGGGCAACACCATATATTTT. The chain joins TRBV12-3 or TRBV12-4 to TRBJ1-3; 12 positions match TRBD1. The junction had 4 bases not matched to a gene; V was cut back by 6 bases and J by 7 bases. The CDR3 has 14 residues.

Turning to this clonotype: A clone one base away is much larger, so this may be a read error. V usage is TRBV28 and J usage is TRBJ2-3, with a possible D match to TRBD2 (6 bases). CDR1 and CDR2 (germline): MDHEN, SYDVKM. The CDR3 covers 16 residues. The CDR3 region has the DNA TGTGTCAGCAGCCGAGAATTAGCGGAATACACAGATACGCAGTATTTT. This gives the protein CVSSRELAEYTDTQYF.

This clonotype was counted a few times. V is TRBV19 and J is TRBJ1-1; D possibly corresponds to TRBD1 (5 bases). The V gene lost 2 bases and the J gene lost 3 bases, with 10 bases spanning the gap. Germline-derived CDR1 and CDR2 are LNHDA and SQIVND (reference sequence). This CDR3 spans 14 amino acids. In DNA form, the CDR3 reads TGTGCCAGTAGTATAAGGGGATCGGACACTGAAGCTTTCTTT. Protein product: CASSIRGSDTEAFF.

The sample holds a few counts of this clonotype. The rearrangement links TRBV20-1 to TRBJ2-2, with 11 positions matching TRBD1. V lost 6 bases, J lost 6 bases, and 6 bases stayed unmatched. Germline V gene data show CDR1 as DFQATT and CDR2 as SNEGSKA (reference sequence). This CDR3 is 14 amino acids long. The CDR3 here is CSAKKGQGAGELFF. CDR3 coding DNA: TGCAGTGCCAAGAAGGGACAGGGGGCCGGGGAGCTGTTTTTT.

This clonotype was detected many times. This sequence joins TRBV5-1 and TRBJ2-5; 8 positions agree with TRBD2. The CDR3 consists of 13 residues. J lost 5 bases, V lost 6 bases, and 6 bases had no gene match. Germline V gene sequence: CDR1 SGHRS, CDR2 YFSETQ. Written as DNA, the CDR3 is TGCGCCAGCACCCGTAGCGGGACTGAGACCCAGTACTTC. The encoded protein is CASTRSGTETQYF.

This clonotype was counted only a few times. This chain connects TRBV6-2 or TRBV6-3 to TRBJ1-2; TRBD1 matches 7 bases. V dropped 6 bases and J dropped 2; count of bases not matched to a gene: 3. CDR1 is MNHEY, CDR2 SVGEGT, per germline. The CDR3 contains 13 residues. The chain's CDR3 is CASRLDRNYGYTF. The CDR3 DNA is TGTGCCAGCAGACTGGACAGGAACTATGGCTACACCTTC.

This clonotype appeared many times. The chain is built from TRBV27 and TRBJ2-1; TRBD2 matches 8 bases. In germline, CDR1 is MNHEY, CDR2 SMNVEV (reference sequence). V lost 2 bases to trimming and J lost 13 bases; unmatched junction nucleotides: 1. The CDR3 extends over 11 amino acids. The CDR3 DNA sequence: TGTGCCAGCAGTTTACTAGCGGGCCAGTTCTTC. This sequence encodes CASSLLAGQFF.

This clonotype was recorded many times. The gene calls are TRBV2 and TRBJ2-3, with 7 positions matching TRBD2. CDR1 is SNHLY and CDR2 is FYNNEI in the germline V gene. CDR3 size: 16 residues. After removal of 0 bases from V and 2 bases from J, the junction contained 5 bases not matched to a gene. CDR3 DNA: TGTGCCAGCAGTGAAGCGCTAGCGGTAGTCACAGATACGCAGTATTTT. As protein: CASSEALAVVTDTQYF.

Many counts were recorded for this clonotype. The chain carries TRBV28 and TRBJ2-7; TRBD2 matches 8 bases. From germline, CDR1 is MDHEN and CDR2 SYDVKM. Trimming at V came to 10 bases and at J to 6 bases, leaving 8 bases not matched to a gene. This CDR3 has 12 residues. CDR3 nucleotide sequence: TGTGCCACCACTGAGCGGGAGACCGAGCAGTACTTC. This translates into CATTERETEQYF.

This clonotype turned up a few times. This chain links TRBV5-1 with TRBJ1-4; D is uncertain. Deletions cut 0 bases from V and 8 bases from J, with 11 bases between. CDR3 size: 14 residues. Looked up from germline, CDR1 is SGHRS and CDR2 is YFSETQ. In DNA form, the CDR3 reads TGCGCCAGCAGCTTGGCCTCGGGAAGGGAAAAACTGTTTTTT. Its translation is CASSLASGREKLFF.

As to this clonotype: A read error is possible here, since a much larger clone lies one base away. This chain uses TRBV5-1 with TRBJ2-1; the D is unclear. The CDR3 is 13 amino acids. Trimming removed 4 bases from V and 13 bases from J, with 18 bases in between. From germline, CDR1 is SGHRS and CDR2 YFSETQ. CDR3 residues: CASSTDGPGPQFF. The CDR3 DNA follows: TGCGCCAGCAGCACGGACGGACCTGGTCCCCAGTTCTTC.

At least ten counts were recorded for this clonotype. The CDR3 spells CASSQSGGANEKLFF. In nucleotides, the CDR3 is TGTGCCAGCAGCCAATCGGGGGGAGCTAATGAAAAACTGTTTTTT. The chain has TRBV3-1 and TRBJ1-4, with D possibly being TRBD1 (5 bases). The CDR3 totals 15 residues. V was cut by 2 bases and J by 3 bases, with 10 bases left in between. Germline V CDR1 and CDR2: LGHDT, YNNKEL (reference sequence).

This clonotype was recorded at least ten times. The chain recombines TRBV27 with TRBJ2-3, with a weak D call TRBD1 (5 bases). This CDR3 region has 14 residues. V was pared by 2 bases and J by 3 bases, with 9 bases between. Germline V gene lookup returns CDR1 MNHEY and CDR2 SMNVEV (reference sequence). The CDR3 bases are TGTGCCAGCAGTTTAGACAGACCTACAGATACGCAGTATTTT. Translated: CASSLDRPTDTQYF.

The CDR3: CASSTTGLNSPLHF. As DNA, the CDR3 is TGTGCCAGCAGTACGACAGGGCTTAATTCACCCCTCCACTTT. The chain combines TRBV6-1 with TRBJ1-6; 7 nucleotides match TRBD1. The CDR3 has 14 amino acids. Germline CDR1 is MNHNS and CDR2 is SASEGT. With 5 bases clipped from V and 6 bases from J, the junction kept 4 bases outside the gene matches.

In this sample, this clonotype turned up many times. The chain employs TRBV20-1 and TRBJ1-6; 7 nucleotides match TRBD1. The CDR3 runs to 17 residues. Germline V gene data show CDR1 as DFQATT and CDR2 as SNEGSKA (reference sequence). V was clipped by 0 bases and J by 5 bases; unmatched bases: 10. The CDR3 here is CSARDYGRGFHNSPLHF. In DNA, the CDR3 is TGCAGTGCTAGAGATTATGGCAGGGGGTTCCATAATTCACCCCTCCACTTT.

The J gene is TRBJ1-4, the V gene TRBV28, with D perhaps matching TRBD1 (5 bases). The CDR3 runs to 12 residues. Germline V gene sequence: CDR1 MDHEN, CDR2 SYDVKM. Trimming stripped 11 bases from V and 7 bases from J, with 14 bases between. CDR3 residues: CASMRGTEKLFF. The CDR3 nucleotides read TGTGCCTCCATGAGGGGAACTGAAAAACTGTTTTTT.